This record concerns one T cell receptor beta chain sequence. These data originate in a study of CD8+ T cells in alopecia areata. As for treatment: oral pan-JAK inhibitor, 5-10 mg twice daily. Peripheral blood samples and lesional scalp punch biopsies were obtained from alopecia areata patients. Extracted from the samples, RNA was reverse transcribed into cDNA to serve as the sequencing template. Data came from immunoSEQ multiplex PCR; TCRdb stores just in-frame clones and leaves some out. The repertoire has about 190,000 clones, around 60% of them found once; the top ten carry approximately 0.69%. V was clipped by 4 bases and J by 2 bases; unmatched bases: 11. The CDR3 contains 15 residues. Germline lookup yields CDR1 SQVTM and CDR2 ANQGSEA.

The genes are TRBV29-1 and TRBJ2-7; 7 nucleotides agree with TRBD2. This TCR came from a human donor with alopecia areata. The material was CD4+ T cells sorted from blood, obtained at week 4, from a patient treated with tofacitinib. The CDR3 spells CSVGGSGMGPYEQYF. The CDR3 nucleotides read TGCAGCGTTGGGGGGAGCGGGATGGGGCCCTACGAGCAGTACTTC.